These 13 T cell receptor beta chains share one sample of origin, sequenced in a study of blood T cells in healthy people across ages. The use of a sample-barcoded 5' primer and a J-beta primer mix characterized a second PCR of roughly 6 to 11 cycles. TCRdb reprocessed the 5' RACE reads with MiXCR, giving one entry per CDR3 protein. The sample lists 790,000 or so distinct CDR3 sequences, about 61% occurring once. The specimen sequenced was blood. The receptors here all came from a man aged 40-55 years in good health.

The V call is TRBV4-3, the J call TRBJ2-7; 10 bases are shared with TRBD1. The end of the DNA fits TRBJ2-5 better, so the J call may be wrong. Per the germline V gene, CDR1 is LGHNA and CDR2 is YSLEER. This CDR3 contains 15 residues. CDR3 loop: CASSAGQGLGETQYF. Written as DNA, the CDR3 is TGCGCCAGCAGCGCGGGACAGGGGCTGGGAGAGACCCAGTACTTC.

The gene calls are TRBV20-1 and TRBJ2-5; no reliable D call. Germline V lookup: CDR1 DFQATT, CDR2 SNEGSKA (reference sequence). Trimming removed 6 bases at V and 5 bases at J, with 10 bases between. This CDR3 spans 11 amino acids. In nucleotides, the CDR3 is TGCAGTGCAGTAGATGGGGAGACCCAGTACTTC. Translated, it gives CSAVDGETQYF.

This clonotype was seen only once. The chain links TRBV6-6 to TRBJ2-5; tentatively, D is TRBD1 or TRBD2 (5 bases each). This CDR3 region has 15 residues. Germline V gene data show CDR1 as MNHNY and CDR2 as SVGAGI (reference sequence). Between the trimmed V and J ends, which lost 8 bases and 2 bases, there was a span of 18 bases. CDR3 nucleotides: TGTGCCAGCGACGGGACCCTCGGCTCACAAGAGACCCAGTACTTC. It is translated as CASDGTLGSQETQYF.

The chain links TRBV2 to TRBJ2-7, with D possibly TRBD2 on 6 matching bases. The J call is doubtful: the DNA matches TRBJ2-5 better. Germline lookup yields CDR1 SNHLY and CDR2 FYNNEI. CDR3 size: 15 residues. This chain's CDR3 is CASGGGTAVLGTQYF. In nucleotides, the CDR3 is TGTGCCAGCGGGGGTGGGACTGCCGTTTTAGGGACCCAGTACTTC.

This clonotype was picked up one time. The chain is built from TRBV24-1 and TRBJ1-5; D gene ambiguous. The germline CDR1 and CDR2 sequences are KGHDR and SFDVKD. The V end lost 5 bases, the J end lost 5 bases, and 12 bases lay between the germline ends. The CDR3 extends over 14 amino acids. CDR3 loop: CATSADPGDQPQHF. CDR3 nucleotide sequence: TGTGCCACCAGTGCCGACCCTGGAGATCAGCCCCAGCATTTT.

This chain links TRBV4-3 with TRBJ2-5; TRBD2 agrees at 10 bases. Per germline, CDR1 LGHNA and CDR2 YSLEER. The CDR3 runs to 15 residues. J was trimmed by 11 bases and V by 1 base; bases with no gene match: 10. CDR3 sequence: CASSQGTSGYNEQYF. The CDR3 region has the DNA TGCGCCAGCAGCCAAGGGACTAGCGGATACAATGAGCAGTACTTC.

This clonotype was seen more than once but under ten times. The chain is built from TRBV29-1 and TRBJ1-2; TRBD1 agrees at 9 bases. CDR1 and CDR2 from the germline V gene are SQVTM and ANQGSEA. Unmatched junction bases numbered 7, after V lost 4 bases and J lost 1 base. This CDR3 is built from 15 residues. In DNA form, the CDR3 reads TGCAGCGTTGGAGGGGGACAGGGAGGTAACTATGGCTACACCTTC. Encoded protein: CSVGGGQGGNYGYTF.

The rearrangement links TRBV7-2 to TRBJ1-1, with D perhaps TRBD1 (5 bases). V was clipped by 0 bases and J by 1 base, with 12 bases between them. Germline V gene data show CDR1 as SGHTA and CDR2 as FQGNSA. The CDR3 is 16 amino acids. The CDR3 region is CASSLAHRGQNTEAFF. The CDR3 DNA follows: TGTGCCAGCAGCTTAGCCCATCGCGGACAGAACACTGAAGCTTTCTTT.

V gene TRBV20-1 combines with J gene TRBJ2-3, with D maybe TRBD2 (6 bases). The CDR3 consists of 14 residues. Germline V gives CDR1 DFQATT, CDR2 SNEGSKA (reference sequence). Trimming cost V 3 bases and J 0 bases, with 10 bases left between them. The DNA of the CDR3 is TGCAGTGCTAGTGGAGGGACTAGCACAGATACGCAGTATTTT. Residues: CSASGGTSTDTQYF.

There are a few counts of this clonotype. The chain carries TRBV4-3 and TRBJ2-5, with TRBD2 as a possible D gene (6 bases). The CDR3 is 14 residues long. V was clipped by 0 bases and J by 5 bases, with 10 bases between them. Germline lookup yields CDR1 LGHNA and CDR2 YSLEER. CDR3 protein: CASSQDRGKETQYF. The CDR3 DNA is TGCGCCAGCAGCCAAGATCGGGGGAAGGAGACCCAGTACTTC.

This clonotype was observed a handful of times. The chain joins TRBV5-6 to TRBJ2-7, with 9 bases matching TRBD1. The J call may be faulty, since TRBJ2-5 better matches the DNA end. From germline, CDR1 is SGHDT and CDR2 YYEEEE. The CDR3 runs to 15 residues. The chain's CDR3 is CASSPDGTGMETQYF. The DNA of the CDR3 is TGTGCCAGCAGCCCGGATGGGACAGGGATGGAGACCCAGTACTTC.

A remark on this clonotype: At one end the junction does not follow the germline gene, possibly because of a read error. V usage is TRBV7-7 and J usage is TRBJ2-1, with a possible D match to TRBD2 (5 bases). Germline CDR1 is SSHAT and CDR2 is FNYEAQ (reference sequence). CDR3 length equals 14 residues. The CDR3 protein is CASSLPGKYNEQFF. For the CDR3, the DNA is TGTGCTAGCAGCTTACCGGGAAAATACAATGAGCAGTTCTTC.

The CDR3 protein is CSVASSGSSYEQYF. In nucleotides, the CDR3 is TGCAGCGTAGCCTCTAGCGGGAGCTCCTACGAGCAGTACTTC. This chain uses TRBV29-1 with TRBJ2-7, with TRBD2 matching 10 bases. With V trimmed by 6 bases and J by 0 bases, 5 bases remained unmatched. This CDR3 spans 14 amino acids. CDR1 and CDR2 from the germline V gene are SQVTM and ANQGSEA.